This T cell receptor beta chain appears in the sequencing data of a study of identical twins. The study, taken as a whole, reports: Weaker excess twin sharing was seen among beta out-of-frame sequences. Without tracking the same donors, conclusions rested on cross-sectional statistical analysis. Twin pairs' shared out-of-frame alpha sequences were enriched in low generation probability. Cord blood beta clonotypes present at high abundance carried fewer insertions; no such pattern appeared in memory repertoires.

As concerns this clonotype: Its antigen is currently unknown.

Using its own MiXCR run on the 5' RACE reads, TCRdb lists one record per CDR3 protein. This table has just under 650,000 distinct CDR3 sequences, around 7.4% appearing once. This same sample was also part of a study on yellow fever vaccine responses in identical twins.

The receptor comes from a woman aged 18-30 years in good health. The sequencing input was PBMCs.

In DNA, the CDR3 is TGTGCCAGCTCACCATTTATCGGACTCGCGGATGGTGAGCAGTTCTTC. It encodes CASSPFIGLADGEQFF. The J gene is TRBJ2-1, the V gene TRBV18, with a weak D call TRBD2 (5 bases). Trimming took off 2 bases at V and 9 bases at J, with 20 bases between the two ends. CDR3 length: 16 amino acids. The germline V gene encodes CDR1 KGHSH and CDR2 LQKENI.